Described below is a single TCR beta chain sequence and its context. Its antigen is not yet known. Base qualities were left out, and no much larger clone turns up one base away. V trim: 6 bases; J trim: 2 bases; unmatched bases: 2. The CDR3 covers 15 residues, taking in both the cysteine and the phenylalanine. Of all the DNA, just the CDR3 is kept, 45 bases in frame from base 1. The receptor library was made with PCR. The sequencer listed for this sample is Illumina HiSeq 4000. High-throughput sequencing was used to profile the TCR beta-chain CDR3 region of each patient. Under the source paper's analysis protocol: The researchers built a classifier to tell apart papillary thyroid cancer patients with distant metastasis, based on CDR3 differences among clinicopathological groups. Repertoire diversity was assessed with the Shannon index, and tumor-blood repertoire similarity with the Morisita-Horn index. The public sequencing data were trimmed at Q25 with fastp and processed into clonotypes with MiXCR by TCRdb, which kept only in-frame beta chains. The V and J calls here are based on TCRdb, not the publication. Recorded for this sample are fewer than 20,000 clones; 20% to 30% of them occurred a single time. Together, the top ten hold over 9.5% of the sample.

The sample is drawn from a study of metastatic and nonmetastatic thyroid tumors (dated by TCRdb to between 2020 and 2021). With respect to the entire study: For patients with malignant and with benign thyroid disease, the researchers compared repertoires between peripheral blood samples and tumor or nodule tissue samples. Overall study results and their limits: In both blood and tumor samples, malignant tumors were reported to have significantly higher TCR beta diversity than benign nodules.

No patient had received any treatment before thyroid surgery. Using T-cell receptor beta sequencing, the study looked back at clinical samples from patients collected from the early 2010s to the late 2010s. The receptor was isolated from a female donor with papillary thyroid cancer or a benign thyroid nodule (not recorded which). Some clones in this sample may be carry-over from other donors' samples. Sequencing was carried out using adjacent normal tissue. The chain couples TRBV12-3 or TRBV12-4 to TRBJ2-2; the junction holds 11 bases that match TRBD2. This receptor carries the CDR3 CASRGTSGNTGELFF. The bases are TGTGCCAGCAGAGGGACTAGCGGCAACACCGGGGAGCTGTTTTTT.